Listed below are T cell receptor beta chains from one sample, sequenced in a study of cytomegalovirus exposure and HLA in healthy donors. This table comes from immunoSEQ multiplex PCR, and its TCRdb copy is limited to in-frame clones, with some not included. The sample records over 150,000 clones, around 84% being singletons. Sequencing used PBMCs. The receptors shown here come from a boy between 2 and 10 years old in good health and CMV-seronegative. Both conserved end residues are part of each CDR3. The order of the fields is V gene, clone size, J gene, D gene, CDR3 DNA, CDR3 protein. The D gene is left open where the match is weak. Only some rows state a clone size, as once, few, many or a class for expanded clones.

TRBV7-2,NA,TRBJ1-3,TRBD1,TGTGCCAGCAGCAAAAGACAGGGCCGAAACACCATATATTTT,CASSKRQGRNTIYF
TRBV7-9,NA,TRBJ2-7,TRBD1,TGTGCCAGCAGCCAGACAGGGGCCGACCACGAGCAGTACTTC,CASSQTGADHEQYF
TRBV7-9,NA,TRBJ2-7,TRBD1,TGTGCCAGCACCCTAGGGGGACAGGGCTACGAGCAGTACTTC,CASTLGGQGYEQYF
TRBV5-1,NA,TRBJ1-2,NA,TGCGCCAGCAGCTTGGAGGCGGCGGCGAACTATGGCTACACCTTC,CASSLEAAANYGYTF
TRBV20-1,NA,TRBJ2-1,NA,TGCAGTGCTAGAAGAGGGCAGTTCTTC,CSARRGQFF
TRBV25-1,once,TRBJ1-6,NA,TGTGCCAGCAGTGATGGGGGGGCAGGATCACCCCTCCACTTT,CASSDGGAGSPLHF
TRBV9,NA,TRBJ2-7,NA,TGTGCCAGCAGCGTAGGGTCCGGGTCCTACGAGCAGTACTTC,CASSVGSGSYEQYF
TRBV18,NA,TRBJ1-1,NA,TGTGCCAGCTCACCAGGTATAGACATTCCTGAAGCTTTCTTT,CASSPGIDIPEAFF
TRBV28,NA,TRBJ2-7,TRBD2,TGTGCCAGCACCCTAGCGGGAGCGCGGCACGAGCAGTACTTC,CASTLAGARHEQYF
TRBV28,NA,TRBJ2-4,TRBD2,TGTGCCAGCAGTCCCTGGACTAGCGGGCTAGGAGGCATTCAGTACTTC,CASSPWTSGLGGIQYF
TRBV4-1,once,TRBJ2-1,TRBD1,TGCGCCAGCTCCCCCCCCTCCGGGACAGGGGGTAAGCAGTTCTTC,CASSPPSGTGGKQFF
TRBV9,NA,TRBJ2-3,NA,TGTGCCAGCAGCGTAGGTCCCCAGGGTGCAGATACGCAGTATTTT,CASSVGPQGADTQYF
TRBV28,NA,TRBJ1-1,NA,TGTGCCAGCAGTTTACTGGGGCCCACTGAAGCTTTCTTT,CASSLLGPTEAFF
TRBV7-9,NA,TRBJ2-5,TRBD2,TGTGCCAGCAGCTTCGGGACTAGCGGCCCCAGGGAGGAGACCCAGTACTTC,CASSFGTSGPREETQYF
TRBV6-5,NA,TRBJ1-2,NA,TGTGCCAGCAGTGAGGACAGACACTATGGCTACACCTTC,CASSEDRHYGYTF
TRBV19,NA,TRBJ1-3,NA,TGTGCCAGTCGAACCTCCCTCCAGGGGCCTGGAAACACCATATATTTT,CASRTSLQGPGNTIYF
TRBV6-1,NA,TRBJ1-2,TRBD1,TGTGCCAGCAGTGAAGCCTTGGACAGGGCGGGCTATGGCTACACCTTC,CASSEALDRAGYGYTF
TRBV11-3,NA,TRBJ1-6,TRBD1,TGTGCCAGCAACTTAGAGGAAGGGACGGACAGGGGGCATCGGAATTCACCCCTCCACTTT,CASNLEEGTDRGHRNSPLHF
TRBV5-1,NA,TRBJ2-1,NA,TGCGCCAGCAGCTCCATGCAGCAGGGTGAGCAGTTCTTC,CASSSMQQGEQFF